These 31 T cell receptor beta chains were all obtained from the same sample, sequenced in a study of blood T cell repertoires in COVID-19. The repertoire was sequenced with immunoSEQ multiplex PCR; TCRdb's copy has only in-frame clones and lacks some. Of around 260,000 clones in the sample, about 80% were seen once. Sequenced material: peripheral blood. These receptor sequences come from a person aged 70 to 79 with COVID-19, enrolled during active disease.

This chain links TRBV7-9 with TRBJ1-4; 11 positions match TRBD1. CDR1 SEHNR and CDR2 FQNEAQ come from the germline V gene (reference sequence). The CDR3 totals 17 residues. After removal of 5 bases from V and 7 bases from J, the junction contained 12 bases not matched to a gene. CDR3 in DNA: TGTGCCAGCAGCCCTGGGAGGACAGGGGGCTTTAGTGAAAAACTGTTTTTT. It yields the protein CASSPGRTGGFSEKLFF.

V gene TRBV6-2 or TRBV6-3 combines with J gene TRBJ1-5; 9 nucleotides match TRBD1. The CDR3 has 15 amino acids. Per the germline V gene, CDR1 is MNHEY and CDR2 is SVGEGT. The V gene end was trimmed by 5 bases and the J gene end by 7 bases; junction bases not matched to a gene: 9. CDR3 in DNA: TGTGCCAGCAGTGACCGGACAGGGGATGCCCAGCCCCAGCATTTT. Translating gives CASSDRTGDAQPQHF.

The chain couples TRBV3-1 (or the pseudogene TRBV3-2) to TRBJ2-5; TRBD1 might be the D (6 bases). The V and J ends lost 2 bases and 4 bases respectively, with 8 bases between them. This CDR3 is built from 13 residues. Germline V gene lookup returns CDR1 LGHDT and CDR2 YNNKEL (reference sequence). The CDR3 coding sequence is TGTGCCAGCAGCCAACTCAGGGGAGAGACCCAGTACTTC. Its protein is CASSQLRGETQYF.

This sequence joins TRBV7-8 and TRBJ1-2; D gene unclear. The CDR3 is 14 amino acids. The germline V and J ends were trimmed by 4 bases and 5 bases, with 14 bases remaining between them. Per the germline V gene, CDR1 is SGHVS and CDR2 is FQNEAQ. The CDR3 DNA follows: TGTGCCAGCAGCTCTGCCAGGAATACTTATGGCTACACCTTC. It is translated as CASSSARNTYGYTF.

The chain has TRBV5-1 and TRBJ2-7; 8 bases are a match to TRBD2. This CDR3 has 17 amino acids. The J segment lost 0 bases and the V segment lost 7 bases, leaving 15 bases of the junction unmatched. Looked up from germline, CDR1 is SGHRS and CDR2 is YFSETQ. In DNA form, the CDR3 reads TGCGCCAGCGCCCCTCTAAAAAGCGGGGGAAGCTCCTACGAGCAGTACTTC. Encoded protein: CASAPLKSGGSSYEQYF.

The genes are TRBV7-6 and TRBJ1-5, with unresolved D. V gave up 0 bases and J gave up 7 bases, with 7 bases separating them. Germline V gene sequence: CDR1 SGHVS, CDR2 FNYEAQ. The CDR3 is 13 amino acids. The CDR3 nucleotides read TGTGCCAGCAGCTTAGCGGGAGGGCAGCCCCAGCATTTT. Translation gives CASSLAGGQPQHF.

The chain recombines TRBV4-1 with TRBJ1-4, with D unresolved. This CDR3 has 12 amino acids. Germline V gene data show CDR1 as MGHRA and CDR2 as YSYEKL. V lost 5 bases and J lost 8, with 9 bases in between. The DNA of the CDR3 is TGCGCCAGCAGCTCTCGACAAGAAAAACTGTTTTTT. Translated, it gives CASSSRQEKLFF.

This chain connects TRBV4-3 to TRBJ1-6; a weak D match, TRBD1 (5 bases). The germline V and J ends were trimmed by 0 bases and 5 bases, with 11 bases remaining between them. Germline V gene lookup returns CDR1 LGHNA and CDR2 YSLEER. The CDR3 loop spans 16 amino acids. CDR3 loop: CASSQDRRRDNSPLHF. The CDR3 DNA sequence: TGCGCCAGCAGCCAAGATCGTCGCAGGGATAATTCACCCCTCCACTTT.

The chain combines TRBV27 with TRBJ2-2; D unclear. The CDR3 has 14 residues. Germline lookup yields CDR1 MNHEY and CDR2 SMNVEV (reference sequence). V gave up 5 bases and J gave up 0 bases, with 7 bases separating them. The CDR3 is CASSPVTNTGELFF. The CDR3 coding sequence is TGTGCCAGCAGTCCGGTAACGAACACCGGGGAGCTGTTTTTT.

This chain joins TRBV7-2 and TRBJ1-6; tentative D call: TRBD1 (5 bases). This CDR3 comprises 15 residues. V dropped 0 bases and J dropped 9 bases, with 12 bases sitting between them. CDR1 SGHTA and CDR2 FQGNSA come from the germline V gene. CDR3 in amino acids: CASSLAERQSSPLHF. The CDR3 nucleotides are TGTGCCAGCAGCTTAGCAGAGCGACAGTCTTCACCCCTCCACTTT.

The gene calls are TRBV28 and TRBJ1-1; possible D gene TRBD1, 6 bases. This CDR3 is 13 amino acids long. The germline gives CDR1 MDHEN, CDR2 SYDVKM. V was cut by 7 bases and J by 9 bases, with 18 bases left in between. The CDR3 sequence is CASIRLETGQAFF. The CDR3 DNA reads as TGTGCCAGCATTCGGCTAGAAACAGGGCAAGCTTTCTTT.

The chain combines TRBV15 with TRBJ2-7; 7 bases are a match to TRBD1. Losses at the gene ends were 0 bases for V and 5 bases for J; bases not matched to a gene: 13. This CDR3 comprises 17 residues. Germline V gene data show CDR1 as LNHNV and CDR2 as YYDKDF (reference sequence). The CDR3 here is CATSRERVGQGENEQYF. The CDR3 region has the DNA TGTGCCACCAGCAGAGAAAGAGTAGGGCAGGGGGAAAACGAGCAGTACTTC.

The chain has TRBV13 and TRBJ2-1, with TRBD2 identical over 12 bases. The CDR3 totals 16 residues. Per germline, CDR1 PRHDT and CDR2 FYEKMQ (reference sequence). J gave up 5 bases and V 5 bases, and 7 bases lay outside the gene matches. The CDR3 coding sequence is TGTGCCAGCAGCCAAACCGGACTAGCGGGGAACAATGAGCAGTTCTTC. As protein: CASSQTGLAGNNEQFF.

This chain connects TRBV19 to TRBJ2-3, with 11 bases matching TRBD2. V lost 4 bases and J lost 2; bases outside the gene matches: 5. This CDR3 comprises 16 residues. Germline V gene lookup returns CDR1 LNHDA and CDR2 SQIVND (reference sequence). This CDR3 reads CASSTRLAGLTDTQYF. The CDR3 DNA follows: TGTGCCAGTAGTACAAGACTAGCGGGGCTCACAGATACGCAGTATTTT.

The chain links TRBV28 to TRBJ1-3; D unclear. Germline V CDR1 and CDR2: MDHEN, SYDVKM. Deletions cut 5 bases from V and 2 bases from J, with 13 bases between. The CDR3 loop spans 15 amino acids. The CDR3 loop is CASSQMTGTGNTIYF. The CDR3 bases are TGTGCCAGCAGTCAGATGACGGGAACTGGAAACACCATATATTTT.

The V call is TRBV5-1, the J call TRBJ2-7; D perhaps matches TRBD2 (6 bases). V was shortened by 4 bases and J by 2 bases, with 16 bases between the two germline ends. The CDR3 loop spans 15 amino acids. Germline CDR1 SGHRS, CDR2 YFSETQ. Here the CDR3 DNA reads TGCGCCAGCAGCCTGAATGCGGGGCCCCCCTACGAGCAGTACTTC. The encoded protein is CASSLNAGPPYEQYF. The whole variable domain, filled in from reference TRBV5-1 and TRBJ2-7, reads KAGVTQTPRYLIKTRGQQVTLSCSPISGHRSVSWYQQTPGQGLQFLFEYFSETQRNKGNFPGRFSGRQFSNSRSEMNVSTLELGDSALYLCASSLNAGPPYEQYFGPGTRLTVT.

V and J are TRBV4-2 and TRBJ2-1, with a tentative D call TRBD2 (6 bases). The V gene's germline CDR1 is LGHNA and CDR2 YNFKEQ. Trimming stripped 1 base from V and 6 bases from J, with 13 bases between. CDR3 length: 15 residues. The CDR3 loop is CASSQGFEGGNEQFF. The CDR3 DNA follows: TGTGCCAGCAGCCAAGGATTCGAGGGAGGCAATGAGCAGTTCTTC.

This chain joins TRBV6-5 and TRBJ2-1; 7 bases line up with TRBD1. The CDR3 consists of 14 residues. CDR1 and CDR2 from the germline V gene are MNHEY and SVGAGI. The V gene end was trimmed by 7 bases and the J gene end by 5 bases; junction bases not matched to a gene: 8. The CDR3 nucleotides are TGTGCCAGCACCCCGACAGGGAAAGACAATGAGCAGTTCTTC. Translation: CASTPTGKDNEQFF.

This chain links TRBV6-2 or TRBV6-3 with TRBJ1-5; the D gene is possibly TRBD1 (6 bases). The V end was cut by 3 bases, the J end by 5 bases, with 8 bases between. This CDR3 is 13 amino acids long. The V gene's germline CDR1 is MNHEY and CDR2 SVGEGT. CDR3: CASSYYRDQPQHF. The CDR3 coding sequence is TGTGCCAGCAGTTATTACAGGGATCAGCCCCAGCATTTT.

This clone came up once. V is TRBV5-1 and J is TRBJ1-5, with 8 bases matching TRBD1. This CDR3 has 15 amino acids. Unmatched junction bases numbered 7, after V lost 4 bases and J lost 4 bases. From germline, CDR1 is SGHRS and CDR2 YFSETQ. CDR3 amino acids: CASSPSGTGNQPQHF. The CDR3 coding sequence is TGCGCCAGCAGCCCCTCCGGGACAGGAAATCAGCCCCAGCATTTT.

This chain connects TRBV11-3 to TRBJ1-4; no definite D call. The CDR3 loop spans 13 amino acids. Per germline, CDR1 SGHNT and CDR2 YENEEA. The V end lost 1 base, the J end lost 7 bases, and 7 bases lay between the germline ends. The DNA for the CDR3 is TGTGCCAGCAGCTTAGGTGCCGGTGAAAAACTGTTTTTT. Its translation is CASSLGAGEKLFF. Full variable domain (remainder filled in from reference TRBV11-3 and TRBJ1-4): EAGVVQSPRYKIIEKKQPVAFWCNPISGHNTLYWYLQNLGQGPELLIRYENEEAVDDSQLPKDRFSAERLKGVDSTLKIQPAELGDSAVYLCASSLGAGEKLFFGSGTQLSVL.

The chain recombines TRBV6-4 with TRBJ2-3; D may be TRBD2 (5 bases). Germline CDR1 and CDR2: MRHNA and SNTAGT. Trimming took 4 bases from V and 5 from J, leaving 10 bases between them. This CDR3 comprises 13 residues. This CDR3 reads CASSVTRGDTQYF. As DNA, the CDR3 is TGTGCCAGCAGTGTAACCCGGGGAGATACGCAGTATTTT.

Here the CDR3 reads CASSPWDPGRDTQYF. The CDR3 nucleotides are TGCGCCAGCAGCCCTTGGGACCCCGGGAGAGATACGCAGTATTTT. The chain carries TRBV5-1 and TRBJ2-3; D is possibly TRBD2 (6 bases). The germline V gene encodes CDR1 SGHRS and CDR2 YFSETQ. Between the trimmed V and J ends, which lost 4 bases and 5 bases, there was a span of 17 bases. The CDR3 runs 15 residues.

The DNA for the CDR3 is TGTGCCAGTAGCATCCCGGGGGGGGTTTGGACCGGGGAGCTGTTTTTT. It translates to CASSIPGGVWTGELFF. The rearrangement joins TRBV19 to TRBJ2-2; the match to TRBD2 covers 8 bases. V shed 6 bases and J 5 bases; nucleotides not matched to a gene: 11. In germline, CDR1 is LNHDA, CDR2 SQIVND (reference sequence). The CDR3 is 16 amino acids.

The CDR3 DNA sequence: TGTGCCAGCAGCCAAACAGCGAGGGGAGGGGGGAATGAAAAACTGTTTTTT. It codes for CASSQTARGGGNEKLFF. The V call is TRBV3-1 (or the pseudogene TRBV3-2), the J call TRBJ1-4; tentative D call: TRBD1 (6 bases). V lost 2 bases to trimming and J lost 5 bases, with 18 bases between them. CDR3 size: 17 residues. The germline V gene encodes CDR1 LGHDT and CDR2 YNNKEL (reference sequence).

This clone was observed once. The chain joins TRBV7-8 to TRBJ2-7, with D uncertain. This CDR3 spans 13 amino acids. V dropped 1 base and J dropped 3 bases, with 7 bases sitting between them. Germline CDR1 is SGHVS and CDR2 is FQNEAQ. The CDR3 is CASSLGRGYEQYF. The CDR3 DNA sequence: TGTGCCAGCAGCTTAGGGAGAGGCTACGAGCAGTACTTC. The full variable domain, rest sourced from reference TRBV7-8 and TRBJ2-7, is GAGVSQSPRYKVAKRGQDVALRCDPISGHVSLFWYQQALGQGPEFLTYFQNEAQLDKSGLPSDRFFAERPEGSVSTLKIQRTQQEDSAVYLCASSLGRGYEQYFGPGTRLTVT.

This chain uses TRBV6-2 or TRBV6-3 with TRBJ2-5, with D uncertain. The length of the CDR3 is 12 residues. Trimming cost V 2 bases and J 7 bases, with 8 bases left between them. The germline V gene has CDR1 MNHEY and CDR2 SVGEGT. As DNA, the CDR3 is TGTGCCAGCAGTTACCCCCCTAGGACCCAGTACTTC. Its protein product is CASSYPPRTQYF.

The rearrangement uses TRBV24-1 and TRBJ2-3; weak D call: TRBD2 (6 bases). V lost 9 bases to trimming and J lost 0 bases, with 15 bases between them. The CDR3 consists of 15 residues. Germline lookup yields CDR1 KGHDR and CDR2 SFDVKD. CDR3 residues: CATADSGASTDTQYF. CDR3 coding DNA: TGTGCCACCGCAGATAGCGGAGCTAGCACAGATACGCAGTATTTT.

The rearrangement links TRBV7-2 to TRBJ2-3; D not certain. Trimming pared 4 bases from V and 9 bases from J, leaving 32 bases between. This CDR3 has 19 amino acids. Germline values: CDR1 SGHTA, CDR2 FQGNSA. This CDR3 reads CASSSQSSTLTSPQFTQYF. CDR3 in DNA: TGTGCCAGCAGCTCCCAGAGCTCAACCTTGACAAGCCCACAGTTCACGCAGTATTTT. The whole variable domain, filled in from reference TRBV7-2 and TRBJ2-3, reads GAGVSQSPSNKVTEKGKDVELRCDPISGHTALYWYRQSLGQGLEFLIYFQGNSAPDKSGLPSDRFSAERTGGSVSTLTIQRTQQEDSAVYLCASSSQSSTLTSPQFTQYFGPGTRLTVL.

V gene TRBV7-8 combines with J gene TRBJ2-7, with no clear D. Trimming removed 1 base at V and 3 bases at J, with 7 bases between. The length of the CDR3 is 13 residues. CDR1 and CDR2 from the germline V gene are SGHVS and FQNEAQ. The CDR3 region has the DNA TGTGCCAGCAGCTTAGGGGCCAGCTACGAGCAGTACTTC. Protein sequence: CASSLGASYEQYF.

CDR3 amino acids: CATSDGTGGGQPQHF. The CDR3 region has the DNA TGTGCCACCAGCGACGGGACAGGAGGGGGCCAGCCCCAGCATTTT. This rearrangement joins TRBV24-1 to TRBJ1-5, with 8 bases aligning to TRBD1. The J segment lost 7 bases and the V segment lost 7 bases, leaving 11 bases of the junction unmatched. Germline-derived CDR1 and CDR2 are KGHDR and SFDVKD. CDR3 size: 15 residues.